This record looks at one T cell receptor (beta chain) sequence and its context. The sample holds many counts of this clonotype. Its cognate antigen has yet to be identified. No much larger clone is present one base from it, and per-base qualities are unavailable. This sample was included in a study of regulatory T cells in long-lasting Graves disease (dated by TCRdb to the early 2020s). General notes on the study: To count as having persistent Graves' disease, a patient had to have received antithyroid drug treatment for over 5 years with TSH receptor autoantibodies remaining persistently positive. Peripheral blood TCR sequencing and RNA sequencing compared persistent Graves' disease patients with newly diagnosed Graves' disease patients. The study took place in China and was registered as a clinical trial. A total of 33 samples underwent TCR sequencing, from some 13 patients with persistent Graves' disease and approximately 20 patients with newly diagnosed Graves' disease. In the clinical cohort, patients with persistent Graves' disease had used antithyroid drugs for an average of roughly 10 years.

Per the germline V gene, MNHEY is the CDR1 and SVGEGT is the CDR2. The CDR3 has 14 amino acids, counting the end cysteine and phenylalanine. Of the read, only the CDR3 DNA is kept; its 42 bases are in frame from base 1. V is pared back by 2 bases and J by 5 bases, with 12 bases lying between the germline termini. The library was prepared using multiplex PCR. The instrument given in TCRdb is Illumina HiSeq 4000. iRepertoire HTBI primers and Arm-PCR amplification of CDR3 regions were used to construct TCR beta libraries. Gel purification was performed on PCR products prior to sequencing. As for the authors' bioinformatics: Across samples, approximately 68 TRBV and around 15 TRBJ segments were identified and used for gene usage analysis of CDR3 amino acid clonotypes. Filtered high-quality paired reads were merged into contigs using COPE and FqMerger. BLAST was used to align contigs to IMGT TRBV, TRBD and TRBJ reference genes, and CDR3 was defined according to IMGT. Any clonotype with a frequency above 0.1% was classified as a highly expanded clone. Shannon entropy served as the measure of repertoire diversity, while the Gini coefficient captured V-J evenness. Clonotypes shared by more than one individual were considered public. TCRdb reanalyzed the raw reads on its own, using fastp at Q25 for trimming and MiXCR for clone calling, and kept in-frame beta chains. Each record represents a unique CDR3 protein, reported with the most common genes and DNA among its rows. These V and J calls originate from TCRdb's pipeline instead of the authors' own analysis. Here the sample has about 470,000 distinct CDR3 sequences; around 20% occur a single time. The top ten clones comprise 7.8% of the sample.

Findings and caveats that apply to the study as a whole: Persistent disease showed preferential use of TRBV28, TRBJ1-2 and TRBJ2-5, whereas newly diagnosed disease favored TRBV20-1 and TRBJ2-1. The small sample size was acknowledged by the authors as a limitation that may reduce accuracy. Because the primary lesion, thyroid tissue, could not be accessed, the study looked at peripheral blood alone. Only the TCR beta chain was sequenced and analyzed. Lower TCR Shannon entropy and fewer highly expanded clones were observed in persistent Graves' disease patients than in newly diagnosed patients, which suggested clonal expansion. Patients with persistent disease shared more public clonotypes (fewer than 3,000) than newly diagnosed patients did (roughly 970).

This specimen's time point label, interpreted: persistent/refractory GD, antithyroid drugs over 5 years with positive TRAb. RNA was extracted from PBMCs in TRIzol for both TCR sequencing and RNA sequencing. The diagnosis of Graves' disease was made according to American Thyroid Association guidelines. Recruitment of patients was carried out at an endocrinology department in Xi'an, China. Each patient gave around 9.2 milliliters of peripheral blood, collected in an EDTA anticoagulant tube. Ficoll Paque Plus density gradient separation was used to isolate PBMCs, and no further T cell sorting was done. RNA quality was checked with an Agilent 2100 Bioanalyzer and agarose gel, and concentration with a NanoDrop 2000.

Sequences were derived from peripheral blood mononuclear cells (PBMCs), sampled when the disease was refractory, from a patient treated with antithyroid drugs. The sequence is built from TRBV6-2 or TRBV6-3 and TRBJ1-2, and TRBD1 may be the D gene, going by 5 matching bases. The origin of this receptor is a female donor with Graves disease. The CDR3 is CASSYGASRYGYTF. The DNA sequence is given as TGTGCCAGCAGTTACGGGGCCAGTCGATATGGCTACACCTTC.